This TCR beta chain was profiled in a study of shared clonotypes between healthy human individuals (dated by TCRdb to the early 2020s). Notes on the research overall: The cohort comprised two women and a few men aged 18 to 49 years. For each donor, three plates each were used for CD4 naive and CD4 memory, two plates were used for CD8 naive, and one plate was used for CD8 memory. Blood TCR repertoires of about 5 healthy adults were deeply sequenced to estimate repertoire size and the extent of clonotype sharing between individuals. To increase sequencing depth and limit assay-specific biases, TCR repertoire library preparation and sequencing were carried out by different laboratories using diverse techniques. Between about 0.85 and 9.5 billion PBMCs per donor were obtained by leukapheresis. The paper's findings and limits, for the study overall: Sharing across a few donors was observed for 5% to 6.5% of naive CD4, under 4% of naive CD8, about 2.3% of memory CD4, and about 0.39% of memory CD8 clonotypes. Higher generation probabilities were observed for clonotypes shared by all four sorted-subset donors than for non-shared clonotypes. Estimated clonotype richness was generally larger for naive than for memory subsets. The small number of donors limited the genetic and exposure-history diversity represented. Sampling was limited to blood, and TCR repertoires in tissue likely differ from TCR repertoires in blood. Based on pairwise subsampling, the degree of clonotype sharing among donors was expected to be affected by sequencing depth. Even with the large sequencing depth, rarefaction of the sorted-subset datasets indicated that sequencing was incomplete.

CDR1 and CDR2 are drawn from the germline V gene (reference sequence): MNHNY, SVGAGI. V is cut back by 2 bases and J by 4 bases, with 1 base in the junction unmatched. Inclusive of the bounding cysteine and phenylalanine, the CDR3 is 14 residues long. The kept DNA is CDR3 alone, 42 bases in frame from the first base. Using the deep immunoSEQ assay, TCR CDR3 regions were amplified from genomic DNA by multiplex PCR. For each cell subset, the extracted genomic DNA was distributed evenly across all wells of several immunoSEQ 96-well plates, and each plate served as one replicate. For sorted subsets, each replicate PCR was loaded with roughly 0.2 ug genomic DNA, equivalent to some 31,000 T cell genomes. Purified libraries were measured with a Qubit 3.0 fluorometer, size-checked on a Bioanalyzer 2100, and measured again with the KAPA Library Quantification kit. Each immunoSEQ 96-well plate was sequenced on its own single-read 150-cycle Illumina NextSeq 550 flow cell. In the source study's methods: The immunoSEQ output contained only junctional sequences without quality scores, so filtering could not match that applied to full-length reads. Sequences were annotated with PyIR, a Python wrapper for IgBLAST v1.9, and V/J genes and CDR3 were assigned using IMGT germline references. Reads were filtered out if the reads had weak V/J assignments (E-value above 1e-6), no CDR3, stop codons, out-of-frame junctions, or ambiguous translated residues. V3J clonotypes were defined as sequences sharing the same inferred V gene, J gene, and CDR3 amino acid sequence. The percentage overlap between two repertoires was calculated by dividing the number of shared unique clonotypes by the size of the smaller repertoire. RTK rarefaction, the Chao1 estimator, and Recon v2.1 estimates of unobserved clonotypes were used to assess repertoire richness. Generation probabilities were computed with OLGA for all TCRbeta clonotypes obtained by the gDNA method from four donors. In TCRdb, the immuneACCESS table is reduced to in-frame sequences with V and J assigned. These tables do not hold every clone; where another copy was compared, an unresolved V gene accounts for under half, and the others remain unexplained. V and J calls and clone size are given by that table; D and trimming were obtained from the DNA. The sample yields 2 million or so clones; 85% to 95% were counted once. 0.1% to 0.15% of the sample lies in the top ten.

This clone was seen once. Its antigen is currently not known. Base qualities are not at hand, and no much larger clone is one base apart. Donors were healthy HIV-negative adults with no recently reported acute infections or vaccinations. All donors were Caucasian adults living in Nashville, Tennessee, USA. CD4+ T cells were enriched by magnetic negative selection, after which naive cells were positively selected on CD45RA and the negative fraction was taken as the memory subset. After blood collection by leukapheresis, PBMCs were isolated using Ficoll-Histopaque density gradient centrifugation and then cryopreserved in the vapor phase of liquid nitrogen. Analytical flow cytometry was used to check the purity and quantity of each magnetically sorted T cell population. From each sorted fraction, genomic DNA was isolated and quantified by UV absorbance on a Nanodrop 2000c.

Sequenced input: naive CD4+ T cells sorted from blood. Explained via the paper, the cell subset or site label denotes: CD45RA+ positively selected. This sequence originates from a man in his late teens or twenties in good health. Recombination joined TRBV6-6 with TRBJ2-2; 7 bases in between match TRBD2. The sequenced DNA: TGTGCCAGCAGTTACCCGGGAGGCACCGGGGAGCTGTTTTTT. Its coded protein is CASSYPGGTGELFF.